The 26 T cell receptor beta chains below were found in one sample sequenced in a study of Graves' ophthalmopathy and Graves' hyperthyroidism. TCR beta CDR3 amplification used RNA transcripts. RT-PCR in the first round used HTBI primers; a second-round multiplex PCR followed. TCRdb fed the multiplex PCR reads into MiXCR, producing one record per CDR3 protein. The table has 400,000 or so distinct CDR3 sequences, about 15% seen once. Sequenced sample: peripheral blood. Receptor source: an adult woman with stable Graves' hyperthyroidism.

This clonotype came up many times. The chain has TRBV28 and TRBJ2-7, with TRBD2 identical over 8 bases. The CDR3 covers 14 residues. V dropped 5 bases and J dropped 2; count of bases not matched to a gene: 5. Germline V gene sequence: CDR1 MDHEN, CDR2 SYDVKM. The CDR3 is CASSARLAPYEQYF. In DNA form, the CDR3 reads TGTGCCAGCAGTGCAAGACTAGCGCCCTACGAGCAGTACTTC.

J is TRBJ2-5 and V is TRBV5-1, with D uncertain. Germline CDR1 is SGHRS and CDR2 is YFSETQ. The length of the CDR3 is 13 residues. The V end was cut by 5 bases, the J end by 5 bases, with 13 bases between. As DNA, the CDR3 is TGCGCCAGCAGTGGGTTGATCGGGGAGACCCAGTACTTC. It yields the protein CASSGLIGETQYF.

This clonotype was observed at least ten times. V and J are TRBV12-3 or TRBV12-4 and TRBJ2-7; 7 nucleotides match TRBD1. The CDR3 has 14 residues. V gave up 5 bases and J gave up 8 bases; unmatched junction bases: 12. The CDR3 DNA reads TGTGCCAGCAGTCGACAGCCGGGACAGAATCAGCAGTACTTC. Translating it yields CASSRQPGQNQQYF.

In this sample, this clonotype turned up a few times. CDR3 residues: CASSLVLLGATYEQYF. The DNA for the CDR3 is TGTGCCAGCAGCTTAGTCTTGCTGGGGGCAACCTACGAGCAGTACTTC. V usage is TRBV11-2 and J usage is TRBJ2-7; D perhaps matches TRBD1 (6 bases). V lost 1 base and J lost 2, with 15 bases in between. This CDR3 region has 16 residues. Per germline, CDR1 SGHAT and CDR2 FQNNGV.

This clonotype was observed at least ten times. As DNA, the CDR3 is TGTGCCAGCAGCCCAGGGAGAGCTGAAGCTTTCTTT. Translated: CASSPGRAEAFF. V usage is TRBV7-9 and J usage is TRBJ1-1, with D perhaps TRBD1 (5 bases). CDR1 is SEHNR, CDR2 FQNEAQ, per germline (reference sequence). The V end was cut by 5 bases, the J end by 6 bases, with 10 bases between. This CDR3 comprises 12 residues.

DNA of the CDR3: TGTGCCAGCAGATTGTCACGGGGCGGCACTGAAGCTTTCTTT. As protein: CASRLSRGGTEAFF. This rearrangement joins TRBV6-2 or TRBV6-3 to TRBJ1-1, with TRBD1 as a possible D gene (5 bases). CDR3 size: 14 residues. Trimming pared 6 bases from V and 4 bases from J, leaving 15 bases between. Germline assignment: CDR1 MNHEY and CDR2 SVGEGT.

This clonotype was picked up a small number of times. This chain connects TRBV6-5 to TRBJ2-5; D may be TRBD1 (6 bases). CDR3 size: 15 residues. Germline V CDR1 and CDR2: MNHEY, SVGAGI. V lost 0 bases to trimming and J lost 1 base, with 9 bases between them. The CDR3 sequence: CASSYSAGAQETQYF. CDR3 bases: TGTGCCAGCAGTTACTCGGCAGGGGCCCAAGAGACCCAGTACTTC.

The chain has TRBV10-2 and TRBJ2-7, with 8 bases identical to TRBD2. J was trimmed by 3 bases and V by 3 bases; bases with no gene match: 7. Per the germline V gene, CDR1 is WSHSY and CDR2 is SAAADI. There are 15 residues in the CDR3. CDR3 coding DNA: TGCGCCAGCAGTGACCGGGAGGGCCGGGTCTACGAGCAGTACTTC. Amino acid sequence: CASSDREGRVYEQYF.

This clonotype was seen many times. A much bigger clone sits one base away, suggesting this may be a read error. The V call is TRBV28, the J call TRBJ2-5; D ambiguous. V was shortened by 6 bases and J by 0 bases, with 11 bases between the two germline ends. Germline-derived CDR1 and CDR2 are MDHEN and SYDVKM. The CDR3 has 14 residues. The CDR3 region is CASSMAIYQETQYF. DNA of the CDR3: TGTGCCAGCAGCATGGCAATTTACCAAGAGACCCAGTACTTC.

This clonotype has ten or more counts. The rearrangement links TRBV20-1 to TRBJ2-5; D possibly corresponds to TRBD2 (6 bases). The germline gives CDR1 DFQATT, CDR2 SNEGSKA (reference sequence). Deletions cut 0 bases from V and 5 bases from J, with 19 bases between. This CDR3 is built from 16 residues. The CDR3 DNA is TGCAGTGCTAGAGATTGGGCGGGAAGGGCTAGGGAGACCCAGTACTTC. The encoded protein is CSARDWAGRARETQYF.

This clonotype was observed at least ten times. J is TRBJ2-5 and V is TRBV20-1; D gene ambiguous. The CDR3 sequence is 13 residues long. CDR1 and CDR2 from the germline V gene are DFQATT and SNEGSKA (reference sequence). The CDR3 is CSAFVGPGETQYF. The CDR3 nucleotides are TGCAGCGCCTTTGTAGGGCCCGGAGAGACCCAGTACTTC.

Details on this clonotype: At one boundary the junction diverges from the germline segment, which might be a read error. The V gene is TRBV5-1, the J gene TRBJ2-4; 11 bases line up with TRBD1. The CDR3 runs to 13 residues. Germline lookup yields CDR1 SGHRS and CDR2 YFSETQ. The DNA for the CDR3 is TGCGCCCGCATGGACAGGGGGCAAAACATTAAGTACTTC. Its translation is CARMDRGQNIKYF.

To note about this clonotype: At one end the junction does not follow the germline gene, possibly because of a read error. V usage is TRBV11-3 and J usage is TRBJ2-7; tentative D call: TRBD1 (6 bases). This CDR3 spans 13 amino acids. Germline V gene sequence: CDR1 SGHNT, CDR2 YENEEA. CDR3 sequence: CASSYVQGDDQYF. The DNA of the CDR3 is TGTGCCAGCAGCTACGTACAGGGCGACGATCAGTACTTC.

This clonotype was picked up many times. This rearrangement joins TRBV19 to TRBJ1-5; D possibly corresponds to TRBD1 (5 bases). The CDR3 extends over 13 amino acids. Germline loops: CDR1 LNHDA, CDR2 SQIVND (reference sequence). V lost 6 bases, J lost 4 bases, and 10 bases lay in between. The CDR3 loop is CASSPRVNQPQHF. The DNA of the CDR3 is TGTGCCAGTAGCCCCAGGGTAAATCAGCCCCAGCATTTT.

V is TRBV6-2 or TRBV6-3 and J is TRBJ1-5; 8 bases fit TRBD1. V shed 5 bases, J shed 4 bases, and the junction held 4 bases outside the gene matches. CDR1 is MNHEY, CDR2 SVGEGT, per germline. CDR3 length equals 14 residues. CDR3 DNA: TGTGCCAGCAGTCAGACAGGGGTTAATCAGCCCCAGCATTTT. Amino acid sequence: CASSQTGVNQPQHF.

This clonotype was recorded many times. For the CDR3, the DNA is TGCAGCGTTGACGGGAGGGAGACCCAGTACTTC. This gives the protein CSVDGRETQYF. The chain links TRBV29-1 to TRBJ2-5, with 7 bases that match TRBD2. CDR1 and CDR2 from the germline V gene are SQVTM and ANQGSEA. The junction had 0 bases not matched to a gene; V was cut back by 3 bases and J by 5 bases. The CDR3 loop spans 11 amino acids.

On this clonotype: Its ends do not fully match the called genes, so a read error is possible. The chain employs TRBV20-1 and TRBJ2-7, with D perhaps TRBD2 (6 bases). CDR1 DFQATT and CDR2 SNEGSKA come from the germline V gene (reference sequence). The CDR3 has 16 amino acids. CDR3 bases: TGCAGTACTAGAGGCCCGTCGTTGGCGGGAAACTACGAGCAGTACTTC. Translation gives CSTRGPSLAGNYEQYF.

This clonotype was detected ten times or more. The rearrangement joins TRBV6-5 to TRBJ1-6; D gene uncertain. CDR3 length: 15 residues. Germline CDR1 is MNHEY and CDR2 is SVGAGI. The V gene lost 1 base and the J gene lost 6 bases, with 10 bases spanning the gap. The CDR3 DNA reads TGTGCCAGCAGTTACTTCGGGGTCCGTAATTCACCCCTCCACTTT. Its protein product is CASSYFGVRNSPLHF.

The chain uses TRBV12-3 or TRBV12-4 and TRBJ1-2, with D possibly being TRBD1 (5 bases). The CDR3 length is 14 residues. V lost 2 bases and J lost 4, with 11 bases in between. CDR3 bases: TGTGCCAGCAGTTTAAAGGGACGCTTCTATGGCTACACCTTC. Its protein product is CASSLKGRFYGYTF.

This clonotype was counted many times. The CDR3 coding sequence is TGTGCCAGCAGTTTACAGGGCTTAAATCAGCCCCAGCATTTT. Its translation is CASSLQGLNQPQHF. The chain joins TRBV28 to TRBJ1-5; TRBD1 is a possible D gene (5 bases). Germline V gene sequence: CDR1 MDHEN, CDR2 SYDVKM. The CDR3 length is 14 residues. Trimming took 2 bases from V and 4 from J, leaving 9 bases between them. The variable domain in full, with the rest retrieved from reference TRBV28 and TRBJ1-5, is DVKVTQSSRYLVKRTGEKVFLECVQDMDHENMFWYRQDPGLGLRLIYFSYDVKMKEKGDIPEGYSVSREKKERFSLILESASTNQTSMYLCASSLQGLNQPQHFGDGTRLSIL.

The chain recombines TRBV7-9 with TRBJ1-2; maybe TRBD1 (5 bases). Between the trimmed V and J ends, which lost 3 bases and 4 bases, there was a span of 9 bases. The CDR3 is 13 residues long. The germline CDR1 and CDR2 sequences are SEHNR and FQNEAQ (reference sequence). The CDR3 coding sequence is TGTGCCAGCAGCTTGACGAGGGGCTATGGCTACACCTTC. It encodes CASSLTRGYGYTF.

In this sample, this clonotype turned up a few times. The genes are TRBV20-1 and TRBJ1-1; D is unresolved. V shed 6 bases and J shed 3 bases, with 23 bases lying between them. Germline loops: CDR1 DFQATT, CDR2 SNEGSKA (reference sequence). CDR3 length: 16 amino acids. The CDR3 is CSAENPDVGRDTEAFF. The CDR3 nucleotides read TGCAGTGCCGAAAATCCCGATGTAGGGCGGGACACTGAAGCTTTCTTT.

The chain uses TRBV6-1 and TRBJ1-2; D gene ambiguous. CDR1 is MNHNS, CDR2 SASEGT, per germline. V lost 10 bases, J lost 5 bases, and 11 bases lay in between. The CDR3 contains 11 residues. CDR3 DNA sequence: TGTGCCACCGCCCGGGATTATGGCTACACCTTC. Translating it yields CATARDYGYTF.

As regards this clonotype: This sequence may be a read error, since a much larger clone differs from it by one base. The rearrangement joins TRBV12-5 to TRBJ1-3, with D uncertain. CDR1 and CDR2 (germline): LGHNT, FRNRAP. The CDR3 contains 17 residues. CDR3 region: CASGLVSRSSSGSTIYF. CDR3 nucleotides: TGTGCTAGTGGTTTGGTATCCAGGTCTAGCTCTGGAAGCACCATATATTTT.

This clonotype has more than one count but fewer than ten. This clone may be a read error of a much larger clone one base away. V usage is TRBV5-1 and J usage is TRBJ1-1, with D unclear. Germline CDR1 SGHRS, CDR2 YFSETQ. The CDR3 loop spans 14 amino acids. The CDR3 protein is CASRTGLGDTEVFF. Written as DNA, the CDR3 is TGCGCCAGCCGAACCGGACTGGGAGACACTGAAGTTTTCTTT.

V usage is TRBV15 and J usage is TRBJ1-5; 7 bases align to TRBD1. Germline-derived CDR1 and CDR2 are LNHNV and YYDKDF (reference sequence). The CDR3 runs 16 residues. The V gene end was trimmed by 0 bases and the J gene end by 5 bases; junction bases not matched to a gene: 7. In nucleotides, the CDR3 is TGTGCCACCAGCAGAGACTCCGGGACAGCTCATCAGCCCCAGCATTTT. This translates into CATSRDSGTAHQPQHF.